This entry lists 16 T cell receptor beta chains sequenced from one sample in a study of T cell clonality in common variable immunodeficiency. Measured with immunoSEQ multiplex PCR; TCRdb has only the in-frame clones, and not every one. The sample is made up of just over 20,000 clones, none counted only once. Findings of the study overall: In common variable immunodeficiency, TCR beta chains reportedly carried fewer deletions and N-nucleotide insertions.

For these TCRs, the target antigens are not known. The sequencing sample was made of peripheral blood mononuclear cells. These receptor sequences come from a human donor with common variable immunodeficiency.

This clone was seen ten or more times. The read terminates 3 residues before the CDR3 end, so the remaining end is supplied by the germline J gene. V usage is TRBV5-1 and J usage is TRBJ1-1, with 8 bases that match TRBD1. This CDR3 comprises 13 residues. V lost 5 bases and J lost 6; bases outside the gene matches: 6. Germline lookup yields CDR1 SGHRS and CDR2 YFSETQ. The part of the CDR3 DNA that was read is TGCGCCAGCAGTTACGGACAGGGCGCTGAA. Translating it yields CASSYGQGAE. The whole CDR3 region reads CASSYGQGAEAFF.

This clone showed up many times. The read falls 3 residues short of the CDR3 end, and the missing part is taken from the germline J gene. The chain couples TRBV10-3 to TRBJ2-7; the match to TRBD1 covers 7 bases. CDR3 length: 15 residues. The trim removed 4 bases at V and 4 bases at J, leaving 10 bases unmatched. Germline V gene data show CDR1 as ENHRY and CDR2 as SYGVKD. The part of the CDR3 DNA that was read is TGTGCCATCAGTGTATCGGGACAGAAAATTTACGAG. Translating gives CAISVSGQKIYE. The entire CDR3 is CAISVSGQKIYEQYF.

In this sample, this clone turned up many times. The DNA ends 3 residues before the CDR3 does, and the rest of the CDR3 is filled in from the germline J gene. The V and J genes are TRBV7-2 and TRBJ1-2; 9 nucleotides match TRBD1. CDR3 length equals 15 residues. Germline CDR1 reads SGHTA; CDR2 reads FQGNSA. J was trimmed by 3 bases and V by 5 bases; bases with no gene match: 7. The part of the CDR3 DNA that was read is TGTGCCAGCAGCCCTGGGACAGGGTCCCACTATGGC. It codes for CASSPGTGSHYG. The CDR3 in full is CASSPGTGSHYGYTF.

This clone has ten or more counts. The read stops 3 residues short of the end of the CDR3; the missing end is completed from the germline J gene. The chain combines TRBV11-3 with TRBJ2-2, with D tentatively TRBD2 (5 bases). This CDR3 contains 13 residues. Germline CDR1 is SGHNT and CDR2 is YENEEA. V lost 5 bases to trimming and J lost 5 bases, with 9 bases between them. The CDR3 is CASSPRGTGELFF. CDR3 DNA, as far as it was read: TGTGCCAGCAGCCCTCGGGGTACCGGGGAG.

In its sample, this clone was seen many times. The sequenced fragment ends 3 residues before the CDR3 boundary, so the rest is inferred from the germline J gene. The genes are TRBV11-2 and TRBJ1-1; D might be TRBD1 (6 bases). Germline lookup yields CDR1 SGHAT and CDR2 FQNNGV. The CDR3 sequence is 14 residues long. V gave up 3 bases and J gave up 0 bases, with 8 bases separating them. The CDR3 loop is CASSFGQLNTEAFF. The CDR3 bases that were read are TGTGCCAGCAGCTTCGGACAGTTGAACACTGAA.

This clone was seen at least ten times. The read gets to within 3 residues of the CDR3 end, and the germline J gene fills in the rest. J is TRBJ1-3 and V is TRBV5-8, with 7 bases fitting TRBD1. CDR3 length: 14 amino acids. Unmatched junction bases numbered 7, after V lost 6 bases and J lost 4 bases. CDR1 is SGHTS, CDR2 YDEGEE, per germline. The covered CDR3 bases are TGTGCCAGCACCCTGACAGGGACAGGAAACACC. Translation gives CASTLTGTGNT. Given in full, the CDR3 is CASTLTGTGNTIYF.

This clone was detected ten times or more. Read coverage stops 3 residues before the CDR3 terminus; the germline J gene supplies the remainder. This chain uses TRBV5-5 with TRBJ2-1; TRBD1 is a possible D gene (6 bases). The CDR3 extends over 14 amino acids. Germline CDR1 is SGHKS and CDR2 is YYEKEE (reference sequence). Trimming left V 3 bases short and J 5 bases short, with 12 bases between. The CDR3 region is CASSWTVINNEQFF. CDR3 DNA (partial): TGTGCCAGCAGCTGGACAGTCATAAACAATGAG.

There are many counts of this clone. From the germline J gene comes the end of the CDR3, since the read stops 3 residues before it. The chain joins TRBV7-9 to TRBJ1-1; 8 nucleotides agree with TRBD1. Germline trimming cut 2 bases from V and 1 base from J; bases unmatched to any gene: 3. CDR1 SEHNR and CDR2 FQNEAQ come from the germline V gene (reference sequence). The CDR3 extends over 15 amino acids. The CDR3 protein is CASSLLGQANTEAFF. Partial CDR3 DNA: TGTGCCAGCAGCTTATTGGGACAGGCGAACACTGAA.

This clone was observed many times. The CDR3 end lies 3 residues beyond the end of the read and is filled in from the germline J gene. The chain is built from TRBV4-1 and TRBJ1-2; possible D gene TRBD1, 6 bases. CDR1 is MGHRA and CDR2 is YSYEKL in the germline V gene. The CDR3 is made up of 15 amino acids. V was shortened by 0 bases and J by 5 bases, with 13 bases between the two germline ends. CDR3 bases read: TGCGCCAGCAGCCAAGATGTGGGGGCTTGGTATGGC. Residues: CASSQDVGAWYG. The whole CDR3 protein is CASSQDVGAWYGYTF.

In the case of this clone: From the germline J gene comes the end of the CDR3, since the read stops 3 residues before it. This chain connects TRBV11-2 to TRBJ2-7; no definite D call. In germline, CDR1 is SGHAT, CDR2 FQNNGV. This CDR3 is built from 12 residues. Trimming removed 5 bases at V and 2 bases at J, with 7 bases between. The sequenced CDR3 bases are TGTGCCAGCAGCGTTGAGGCCTACGAG. It encodes CASSVEAYE. The whole CDR3 region reads CASSVEAYEQYF.

This clone was recorded at least ten times. The read ends 3 residues early relative to the CDR3; the germline J gene fills the gap. This chain connects TRBV9 to TRBJ2-1; 13 nucleotides align to TRBD2. Per the germline V gene, CDR1 is SGDLS and CDR2 is YYNGEE. This CDR3 is built from 16 residues. The junction had 4 bases not matched to a gene; V was cut back by 3 bases and J by 4 bases. The part of the CDR3 DNA that was read is TGTGCCAGCAGCGAGACTAGCGGGGGGCAATACAATGAG. The encoded protein is CASSETSGGQYNE. The entire CDR3 sequence reads CASSETSGGQYNEQFF.

This clone has a count of ten or more. CDR3 bases read: TGCAGTGCTAGAGATGGCGGTGAAAAA. It encodes CSARDGGEK. The complete CDR3 protein is CSARDGGEKLFF. This sequence joins TRBV20-1 and TRBJ1-4; D ambiguous. The CDR3 goes on 3 residues after the read ends, and that part is filled in from the germline J gene. Trimming took off 0 bases at V and 7 bases at J, with 6 bases between the two ends. In germline, CDR1 is DFQATT, CDR2 SNEGSKA (reference sequence). The CDR3 runs 12 residues.

This clone was found many times. The read comes to an end 3 residues before the CDR3 does, leaving the germline J gene to fill in the end. The rearrangement links TRBV7-2 to TRBJ2-5; 7 bases agree with TRBD1. The V and J ends lost 4 bases and 1 base, in that order; junction bases with no gene match: 3. Germline-derived CDR1 and CDR2 are SGHTA and FQGNSA. The CDR3 length is 14 residues. The DNA read from the CDR3 is TGTGCCAGCAGCTCGGGACAGTTCCAAGAGACC. It is translated as CASSSGQFQET. The CDR3 as a whole reads CASSSGQFQETQYF.

This clone was seen repeatedly, ten times or more. The read stops 3 residues short of the end of the CDR3; the missing end is completed from the germline J gene. The chain links TRBV16 to TRBJ1-5; 9 bases agree with TRBD1. J lost 5 bases, V lost 3 bases, and 2 bases had no gene match. Germline lookup yields CDR1 KGHSY and CDR2 FQNENV. This CDR3 has 14 residues. The CDR3 sequence: CASSHGQGHQPQHF. CDR3 bases read: TGTGCCAGCAGCCACGGACAGGGGCATCAGCCC.

This clone was recorded many times. Read data end 3 residues before the CDR3 end; the end is taken from the germline J gene. The V call is TRBV2, the J call TRBJ1-1; the D gene is possibly TRBD1 (6 bases). The CDR3 totals 13 residues. The V gene lost 10 bases and the J gene lost 5 bases, with 17 bases spanning the gap. CDR1 is SNHLY, CDR2 FYNNEI, per germline. CDR3 sequence: CATRGEGGTEAFF. CDR3 DNA, as far as it was read: TGTGCCACAAGAGGGGAAGGGGGTACTGAA.

The table lists this clone with many counts. Read sequence stops 3 residues before the CDR3 end, and the germline J gene provides the missing end. J is TRBJ1-1 and V is TRBV13; 10 bases map to TRBD1. Germline CDR1 is PRHDT and CDR2 is FYEKMQ (reference sequence). The CDR3 runs to 13 residues. CDR3 sequence reads: CASSLRTGGGAFF. The part of the CDR3 DNA that was read is TGTGCCAGCAGCCTAAGGACAGGGGGGGGA.